The 10 T cell receptor beta chains reported below all come from one sample, sequenced in a study of blood T cell repertoires in COVID-19. Here immunoSEQ multiplex PCR was the method, and the copy in TCRdb shows in-frame clones only, minus some. The table includes approximately 190,000 clones, roughly 87% detected once. Sample: peripheral blood. These receptors all come from a woman between 40 and 55 years old with acute or convalescent COVID-19.

The V gene is TRBV5-1, the J gene TRBJ2-5, with 8 bases fitting TRBD2. This CDR3 has 15 residues. V shed 0 bases, J shed 5 bases, and the junction held 6 bases outside the gene matches. CDR1 is SGHRS and CDR2 is YFSETQ in the germline V gene. This chain's CDR3 is CASSLGAGGTETQYF. The CDR3 DNA follows: TGCGCCAGCAGCTTGGGGGCGGGAGGTACTGAGACCCAGTACTTC. Full variable domain (outside the CDR3, taken from reference TRBV5-1 and TRBJ2-5): KAGVTQTPRYLIKTRGQQVTLSCSPISGHRSVSWYQQTPGQGLQFLFEYFSETQRNKGNFPGRFSGRQFSNSRSEMNVSTLELGDSALYLCASSLGAGGTETQYFGPGTRLLVL.

Points on this clone: Other DNA variants within this sample encode the same CDR3. The chain couples TRBV12-3 or TRBV12-4 to TRBJ1-1; no clear D. Trimming pared 2 bases from V and 5 bases from J, leaving 6 bases between. This CDR3 contains 12 residues. CDR3 nucleotide sequence: TGTGCCAGCAGTTTAACGGGGACTGAAGCTTTCTTT. Its translation is CASSLTGTEAFF.

The rearrangement uses TRBV28 and TRBJ2-5; 10 positions match TRBD2. The CDR3 has 13 amino acids. The V gene's germline CDR1 is MDHEN and CDR2 SYDVKM. V shed 6 bases and J 4 bases; nucleotides not matched to a gene: 2. As DNA, the CDR3 is TGTGCCAGCAGCCCTAGCGGGAGAGAGACCCAGTACTTC. It yields the protein CASSPSGRETQYF.

The chain couples TRBV6-4 to TRBJ2-3; 7 bases line up with TRBD1. J was trimmed by 3 bases and V by 6 bases; bases with no gene match: 9. The CDR3 loop spans 15 amino acids. The germline V gene encodes CDR1 MRHNA and CDR2 SNTAGT. As DNA, the CDR3 is TGTGCCAGCAGGAGCACAGGGGTAAGTACAGATACGCAGTATTTT. Translation gives CASRSTGVSTDTQYF.

The chain employs TRBV9 and TRBJ2-1, with D perhaps TRBD1 (8 bases). This CDR3 region has 15 residues. Germline V gene data show CDR1 as SGDLS and CDR2 as YYNGEE. V lost 4 bases to trimming and J lost 7 bases, with 18 bases between them. CDR3 bases: TGTGCCAGCAGCCCCCGACAGGGGACTATGAATGAGCAGTTCTTC. Translation: CASSPRQGTMNEQFF.

As DNA, the CDR3 is TGCGCCAGCAGTGAGGATGGGGGCCTCGAAGCTTTCTTT. This translates into CASSEDGGLEAFF. The gene calls are TRBV10-1 and TRBJ1-1; D may be TRBD1 (6 bases). V shed 2 bases and J shed 8 bases, with 12 bases lying between them. The CDR3 length is 13 residues. Germline lookup yields CDR1 WNHNN and CDR2 SYGVQD (reference sequence).

The J gene is TRBJ1-1, the V gene TRBV3-1 (or the pseudogene TRBV3-2); 10 bases fit TRBD1. The CDR3 has 14 residues. Germline trimming cut 3 bases from V and 6 bases from J; bases unmatched to any gene: 4. Germline-derived CDR1 and CDR2 are LGHDT and YNNKEL (reference sequence). The CDR3 sequence is CASSQGQGTAEAFF. The CDR3 DNA follows: TGTGCCAGCAGCCAGGGACAGGGGACGGCTGAAGCTTTCTTT.

The chain has TRBV5-1 and TRBJ1-5, with 7 bases fitting TRBD1. The CDR3 covers 15 residues. With 1 base clipped from V and 5 bases from J, the junction kept 6 bases outside the gene matches. In germline, CDR1 is SGHRS, CDR2 YFSETQ. CDR3: CASSLSGQEYQPQHF. As DNA, the CDR3 is TGCGCCAGCAGCTTGAGTGGACAGGAGTATCAGCCCCAGCATTTT. Filled out from reference TRBV5-1 and TRBJ1-5, the complete variable domain reads KAGVTQTPRYLIKTRGQQVTLSCSPISGHRSVSWYQQTPGQGLQFLFEYFSETQRNKGNFPGRFSGRQFSNSRSEMNVSTLELGDSALYLCASSLSGQEYQPQHFGDGTRLSIL.

The chain joins TRBV5-4 to TRBJ2-5, with D perhaps matching TRBD1 (6 bases). Per germline, CDR1 SGHNT and CDR2 YYREEE (reference sequence). This CDR3 is 16 amino acids long. V lost 4 bases and J 5 bases, leaving 21 bases between the germline ends. The CDR3 sequence is CASSRLSGVLRETQYF. Here the CDR3 DNA reads TGTGCCAGCAGCCGATTGTCAGGGGTACTTCGCGAGACCCAGTACTTC.

V usage is TRBV5-4 and J usage is TRBJ1-6; tentative D call: TRBD1 (6 bases). This CDR3 has 16 residues. The V and J ends lost 4 bases and 0 bases respectively, with 11 bases between them. The germline V gene has CDR1 SGHNT and CDR2 YYREEE (reference sequence). The DNA for the CDR3 is TGTGCCAGCAGCGCTACAGGGAGCTCCTATAATTCACCCCTCCACTTT. Amino acids: CASSATGSSYNSPLHF.